Each of the 25 T cell receptor beta chains below was sequenced from the same sample in a study of radiation and T cells in renal cell carcinoma. The time point is: blood 2 weeks post-SBRT. Noted treatment: 15 Gy SBRT to primary tumor, nephrectomy 4 weeks later. Some clones are missing from TCRdb's copy, which holds only in-frame ones; the method was immunoSEQ multiplex PCR. In the table there are roughly 130,000 clones, 88% of which are singletons. Source: blood, taken from a patient whose treatment included radiotherapy and nephrectomy. The receptors were sampled from a woman in her 70s with renal cell carcinoma.

The chain joins TRBV6-5 to TRBJ1-1, with no clear D. Deletions cut 5 bases from V and 0 bases from J, with 10 bases between. The CDR3 length is 14 residues. CDR1 and CDR2 from the germline V gene are MNHEY and SVGAGI. The CDR3 DNA follows: TGTGCCAGCAGTCAGTCCGGGATGAACACTGAAGCTTTCTTT. Its protein is CASSQSGMNTEAFF.

This sequence joins TRBV28 and TRBJ1-1, with 7 bases that match TRBD1. Germline CDR1 MDHEN, CDR2 SYDVKM. The CDR3 has 12 amino acids. J lost 10 bases, V lost 3 bases, and 5 bases had no gene match. The chain's CDR3 is CASSLEGAGAFF. The CDR3 nucleotides read TGTGCCAGCAGTTTGGAGGGGGCGGGAGCTTTCTTT.

V is TRBV6-5 and J is TRBJ2-3, with 9 bases that match TRBD2. V trimming: 10 bases; J trimming: 1 base; junction bases outside the gene matches: 3. The CDR3 covers 13 residues. Per germline, CDR1 MNHEY and CDR2 SVGAGI. In nucleotides, the CDR3 is TGTGCCACTAGCGGGACTCGCACAGATACGCAGTATTTT. It is translated as CATSGTRTDTQYF.

V gene TRBV7-2 combines with J gene TRBJ2-3, with D unclear. Trimming shortened V by 7 bases and J by 6 bases, and 8 bases separated the two germline ends. The CDR3 spans 11 residues. Germline values: CDR1 SGHTA, CDR2 FQGNSA. CDR3 region: CASTFKDTQYF. The CDR3 DNA reads as TGTGCCAGCACCTTTAAGGATACGCAGTATTTT.

V is TRBV11-3 and J is TRBJ1-2, with D perhaps matching TRBD1 (5 bases). V was pared by 5 bases and J by 5 bases, with 12 bases between. The CDR3 loop spans 13 amino acids. Germline lookup yields CDR1 SGHNT and CDR2 YENEEA. The CDR3 coding sequence is TGTGCCAGCAGCCAAAGGGACGGGTATGGCTACACCTTC. It encodes CASSQRDGYGYTF. The whole variable domain, filled in from reference TRBV11-3 and TRBJ1-2, reads EAGVVQSPRYKIIEKKQPVAFWCNPISGHNTLYWYLQNLGQGPELLIRYENEEAVDDSQLPKDRFSAERLKGVDSTLKIQPAELGDSAVYLCASSQRDGYGYTFGSGTRLTVV.

The CDR3 bases are TGTGCCAGCAGTCGGGACTTCTCGGATACGCAGTATTTT. This gives the protein CASSRDFSDTQYF. The genes are TRBV25-1 and TRBJ2-3, with D tentatively TRBD2 (6 bases). The CDR3 totals 13 residues. Germline values: CDR1 MGHDK, CDR2 SYGVNS. Trimming took 5 bases from V and 6 from J, leaving 12 bases between them.

This clone was counted a few times. The chain couples TRBV7-3 to TRBJ1-1; the D gene is possibly TRBD1 (5 bases). V lost 3 bases and J 0 bases, leaving 8 bases between the germline ends. Germline lookup yields CDR1 SGHTA and CDR2 FQGTGA. This CDR3 contains 14 residues. In DNA form, the CDR3 reads TGTGCCAGCAGCTTTGGGGGGTTGAACACTGAAGCTTTCTTT. Residues: CASSFGGLNTEAFF.

The V call is TRBV5-5, the J call TRBJ1-2; D is unclear. This CDR3 has 13 amino acids. With 0 bases removed from V and 0 bases from J, the gap between germline ends came to 3 bases. Germline V CDR1 and CDR2: SGHKS, YYEKEE (reference sequence). The CDR3 DNA reads as TGTGCCAGCAGCTTGGTCCCTAACTATGGCTACACCTTC. It codes for CASSLVPNYGYTF.

This rearrangement joins TRBV5-1 to TRBJ2-2; 7 bases are a match to TRBD2. CDR1 and CDR2 from the germline V gene are SGHRS and YFSETQ. Unmatched junction bases numbered 4, after V lost 8 bases and J lost 3 bases. This CDR3 is 13 amino acids long. The CDR3 here is CASRGLYTGELFF. The CDR3 bases are TGCGCCAGTCGGGGACTATACACCGGGGAGCTGTTTTTT.

This clone was picked up one time. The rearrangement uses TRBV11-3 and TRBJ2-4, with D tentatively TRBD1 (6 bases). Germline V gene sequence: CDR1 SGHNT, CDR2 YENEEA. This CDR3 region has 16 residues. V lost 4 bases and J lost 2, with 15 bases in between. In DNA form, the CDR3 reads TGTGCCAGCAGCTACGCACAGGGTATCACCAAAAACATTCAGTACTTC. This encodes CASSYAQGITKNIQYF.

V and J are TRBV19 and TRBJ2-3; D unclear. There are 15 residues in the CDR3. Germline V gene data show CDR1 as LNHDA and CDR2 as SQIVND (reference sequence). V was trimmed by 3 bases and J by 0 bases, leaving 10 bases between them. The CDR3 sequence is CASSMNSPSTDTQYF. CDR3 in DNA: TGTGCCAGTAGTATGAACAGTCCTAGCACAGATACGCAGTATTTT.

This clone occurred a few times. V gene TRBV30 combines with J gene TRBJ2-2, with a weak D call TRBD1 (5 bases). V dropped 2 bases and J dropped 0 bases, with 7 bases sitting between them. This CDR3 region has 14 residues. The germline gives CDR1 GTSNPN, CDR2 SVGIG (reference sequence). CDR3 bases: TGTGCCTGGAGTTTGACAGCGAACACCGGGGAGCTGTTTTTT. It translates to CAWSLTANTGELFF.

This chain joins TRBV5-6 and TRBJ2-5; D gene ambiguous. The CDR3 is made up of 14 amino acids. CDR1 and CDR2 from the germline V gene are SGHDT and YYEEEE. V lost 0 bases, J lost 1 base, and 7 bases lay in between. This chain's CDR3 is CASSLDIGQETQYF. CDR3 in DNA: TGTGCCAGCAGCTTGGACATAGGCCAAGAGACCCAGTACTTC.

The rearrangement joins TRBV7-2 to TRBJ1-5; the match to TRBD1 covers 9 bases. The CDR3 extends over 18 amino acids. The V segment lost 5 bases and the J segment 4 bases; nucleotides outside the gene matches: 15. Germline values: CDR1 SGHTA, CDR2 FQGNSA. CDR3: CASSTLVGGTGWNQPQHF. Written as DNA, the CDR3 is TGTGCCAGCAGCACATTAGTTGGGGGGACAGGGTGGAATCAGCCCCAGCATTTT.

The V gene is TRBV9, the J gene TRBJ2-1; D is unresolved. Germline CDR1 is SGDLS and CDR2 is YYNGEE. Trimming cost V 3 bases and J 5 bases, with 3 bases left between them. The CDR3 totals 11 residues. CDR3 residues: CASSADNEQFF. The CDR3 nucleotides read TGTGCCAGCAGCGCTGACAATGAGCAGTTCTTC.

This clone was seen ten or more times. The V gene is TRBV25-1, the J gene TRBJ1-5, with 7 bases that match TRBD1. CDR1 and CDR2 (germline): MGHDK, SYGVNS. This CDR3 contains 12 residues. Trimming removed 6 bases from V and 4 bases from J; junction bases left unmatched: 0. Written as DNA, the CDR3 is TGTGCCAGCAGACAGGGGAATCAGCCCCAGCATTTT. It yields the protein CASRQGNQPQHF.

This chain connects TRBV29-1 to TRBJ1-2; a weak D match, TRBD1 (6 bases). CDR1 and CDR2 from the germline V gene are SQVTM and ANQGSEA. The CDR3 sequence is 13 residues long. Deletions cut 8 bases from V and 4 bases from J, with 17 bases between. CDR3 DNA: TGCAGCTACAGGGCACCACCTAGCTATGGCTACACCTTC. This sequence encodes CSYRAPPSYGYTF.

This chain's CDR3 is CASSQDQGASTEAFF. The CDR3 bases are TGTGCCAGCAGCCAAGATCAGGGGGCGAGCACTGAAGCTTTCTTT. The chain combines TRBV4-2 with TRBJ1-1, with TRBD1 matching over 8 bases. CDR1 is LGHNA and CDR2 is YNFKEQ in the germline V gene. V lost 0 bases, J lost 4 bases, and 4 bases stayed unmatched. The CDR3 runs 15 residues.

V gene TRBV5-1 combines with J gene TRBJ1-1; D possibly corresponds to TRBD1 (5 bases). The CDR3 contains 14 residues. Germline values: CDR1 SGHRS, CDR2 YFSETQ. V gave up 4 bases and J gave up 1 base, with 11 bases separating them. The CDR3 region is CASSQGSRNTEAFF. DNA of the CDR3: TGCGCCAGCAGCCAGGGATCGCGGAACACTGAAGCTTTCTTT.

V is TRBV19 and J is TRBJ2-7; 10 nucleotides align to TRBD2. The CDR3 has 13 amino acids. Per germline, CDR1 LNHDA and CDR2 SQIVND (reference sequence). V shed 10 bases and J 1 base; nucleotides not matched to a gene: 4. The CDR3 nucleotides are TGTGCCACCCGGGGACTAGCGTCCTACGAGCAGTACTTC. Its protein is CATRGLASYEQYF.

The gene calls are TRBV21-1 and TRBJ2-1; TRBD2, as called in the table, went unchecked against the DNA. TRBV21-1 is classified as a pseudogene. This CDR3 is built from 16 residues. The CDR3 coding sequence is TGTGCCAGCAGCAAAGGACAGACCATGGGGGGGAATGAGCAGTTCTTC. This codes for CASSKGQTMGGNEQFF.

This chain links TRBV18 with TRBJ2-2; no clear D gene. Germline assignment: CDR1 KGHSH and CDR2 LQKENI. Trimming left V 3 bases short and J 1 base short, with 6 bases between. CDR3 length equals 14 residues. The CDR3 region has the DNA TGTGCCAGCTCACCCGTCAGGAACACCGGGGAGCTGTTTTTT. Translation: CASSPVRNTGELFF.

The chain has TRBV6-6 and TRBJ1-2, with D tentatively TRBD1 (5 bases). The CDR3 length is 13 residues. With 1 base removed from V and 10 bases from J, the gap between germline ends came to 13 bases. Germline-derived CDR1 and CDR2 are MNHNY and SVGAGI (reference sequence). The DNA of the CDR3 is TGTGCCAGCAGTTACTTAGGACAACCTGTCTACACCTTC. Its protein product is CASSYLGQPVYTF.

The chain has TRBV4-2 and TRBJ2-7, with D tentatively TRBD1 or TRBD2 (5 bases each). V gave up 0 bases and J gave up 4 bases, with 13 bases separating them. The CDR3 is 15 amino acids. Germline lookup yields CDR1 LGHNA and CDR2 YNFKEQ. CDR3 sequence: CASSQDDGAGYEQYF. The CDR3 DNA reads as TGTGCCAGCAGCCAAGATGACGGGGCCGGGTACGAGCAGTACTTC.

V gene TRBV30 combines with J gene TRBJ2-3; tentative D call: TRBD2 (7 bases). From germline, CDR1 is GTSNPN and CDR2 SVGIG (reference sequence). This CDR3 region has 12 residues. V dropped 3 bases and J dropped 4 bases, with 8 bases sitting between them. The CDR3 spells CAWRGGADTQYF. CDR3 bases: TGTGCCTGGAGAGGGGGGGCAGATACGCAGTATTTT. The variable domain in full, with the rest retrieved from reference TRBV30 and TRBJ2-3, is SQTIHQWPATLVQPVGSPLSLECTVEGTSNPNLYWYRQAAGRGLQLLFYSVGIGQISSEVPQNLSASRPQDRQFILSSKKLLLSDSGFYLCAWRGGADTQYFGPGTRLTVL.